The present TCR beta chain was sequenced within a study of early T cells in non-severe SARS-CoV-2 infection. Study details: Bulk RNA isolated from unsorted whole blood underwent sequencing; chains were not paired.

This CDR3 region has 13 residues. V shed 2 bases and J shed 14 bases, with 15 bases lying between them. Germline V lookup: CDR1 MGHDK, CDR2 SYGVNS. Study observations and caveats: The study's VDJdb matching favored anti-spike CD8 responses and missed private and CD4 specificities.

This clonotype has only a few counts. Its antigen remains unidentified. Molecules of cDNA were individually given unique molecular identifiers that were attached to them. TCRdb processed the 5' RACE reads anew with MiXCR; each CDR3 protein has one entry. Here the sample spans tens of thousands of distinct CDR3 sequences, roughly 13% being singletons. The rearrangement links TRBV25-1 to TRBJ1-4; the D gene is possibly TRBD1 (6 bases). The sequences come from whole blood, collected at baseline. The origin of this receptor is an adult who was a healthcare worker with PCR-confirmed SARS-CoV-2 infection or an uninfected control (not recorded which). In DNA, the CDR3 is TGTGCCAGCAGTGAAATAGGCAGGGGTGAGCTGTTTTTT. It codes for CASSEIGRGELFF.